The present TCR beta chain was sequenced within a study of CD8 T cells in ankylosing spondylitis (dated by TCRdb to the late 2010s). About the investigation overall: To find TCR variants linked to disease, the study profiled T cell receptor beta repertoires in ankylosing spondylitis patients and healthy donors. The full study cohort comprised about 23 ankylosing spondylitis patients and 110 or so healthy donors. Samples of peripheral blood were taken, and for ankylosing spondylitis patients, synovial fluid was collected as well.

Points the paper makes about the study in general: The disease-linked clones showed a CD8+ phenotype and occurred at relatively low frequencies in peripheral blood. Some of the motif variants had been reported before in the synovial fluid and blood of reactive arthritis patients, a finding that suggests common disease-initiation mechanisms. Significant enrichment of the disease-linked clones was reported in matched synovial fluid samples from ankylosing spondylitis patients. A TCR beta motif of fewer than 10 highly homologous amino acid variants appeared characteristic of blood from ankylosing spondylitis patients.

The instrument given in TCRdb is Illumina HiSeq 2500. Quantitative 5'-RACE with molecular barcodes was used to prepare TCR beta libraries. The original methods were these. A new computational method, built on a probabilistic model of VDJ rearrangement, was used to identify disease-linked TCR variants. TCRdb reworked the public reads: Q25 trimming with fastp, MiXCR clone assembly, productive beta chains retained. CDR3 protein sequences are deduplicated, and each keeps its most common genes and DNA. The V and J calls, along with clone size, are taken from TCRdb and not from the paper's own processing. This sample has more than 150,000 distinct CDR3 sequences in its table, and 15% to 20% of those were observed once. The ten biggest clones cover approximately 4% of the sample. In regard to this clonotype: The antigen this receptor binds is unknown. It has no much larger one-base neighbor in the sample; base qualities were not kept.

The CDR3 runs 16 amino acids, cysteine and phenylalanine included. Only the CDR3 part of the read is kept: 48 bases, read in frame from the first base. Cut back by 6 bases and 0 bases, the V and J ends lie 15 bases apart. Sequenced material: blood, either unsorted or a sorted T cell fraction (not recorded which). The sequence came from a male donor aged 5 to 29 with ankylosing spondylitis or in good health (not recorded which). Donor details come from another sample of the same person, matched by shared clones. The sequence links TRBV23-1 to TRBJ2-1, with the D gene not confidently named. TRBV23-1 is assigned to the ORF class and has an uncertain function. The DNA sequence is TGCGCCAGCAGCCGAACTGCTCCGAGCTCCTACAATGAGCAGTTCTTC. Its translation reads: CASSRTAPSSYNEQFF.